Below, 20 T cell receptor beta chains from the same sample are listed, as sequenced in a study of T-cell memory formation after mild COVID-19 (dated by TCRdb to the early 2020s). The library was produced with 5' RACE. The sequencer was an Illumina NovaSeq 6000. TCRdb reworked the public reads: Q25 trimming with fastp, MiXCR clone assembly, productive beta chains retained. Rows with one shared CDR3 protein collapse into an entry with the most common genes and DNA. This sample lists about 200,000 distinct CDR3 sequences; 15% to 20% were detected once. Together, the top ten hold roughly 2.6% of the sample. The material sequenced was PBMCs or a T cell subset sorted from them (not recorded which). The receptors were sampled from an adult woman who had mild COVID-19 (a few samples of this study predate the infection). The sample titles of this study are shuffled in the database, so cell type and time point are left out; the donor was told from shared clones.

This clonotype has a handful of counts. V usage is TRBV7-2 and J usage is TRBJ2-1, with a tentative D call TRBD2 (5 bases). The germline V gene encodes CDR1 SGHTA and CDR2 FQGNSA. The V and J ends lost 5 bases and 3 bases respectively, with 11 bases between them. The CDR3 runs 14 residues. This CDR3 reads CASSEREFYNEQFF. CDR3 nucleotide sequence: TGTGCCAGCAGCGAAAGGGAGTTCTACAATGAGCAGTTCTTC.

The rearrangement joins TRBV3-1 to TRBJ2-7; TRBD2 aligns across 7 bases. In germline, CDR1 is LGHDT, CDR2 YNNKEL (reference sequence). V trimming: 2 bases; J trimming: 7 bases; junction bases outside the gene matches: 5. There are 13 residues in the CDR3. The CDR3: CASSQRTSWEQYF. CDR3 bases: TGTGCCAGCAGCCAACGGACTAGTTGGGAGCAGTACTTC.

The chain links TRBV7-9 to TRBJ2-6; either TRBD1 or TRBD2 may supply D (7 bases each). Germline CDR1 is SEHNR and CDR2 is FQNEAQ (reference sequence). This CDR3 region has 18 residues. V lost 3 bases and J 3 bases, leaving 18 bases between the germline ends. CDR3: CASSFDRAGRDGANVLTF. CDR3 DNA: TGTGCCAGCAGCTTCGACAGGGCTGGGAGGGATGGGGCCAACGTCCTGACTTTC.

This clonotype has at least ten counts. The CDR3, as DNA: TGCAGTGCTAGACAGGACTCCTTGAGCACAGATACGCAGTATTTT. This encodes CSARQDSLSTDTQYF. This chain uses TRBV20-1 with TRBJ2-3; a weak D match, TRBD2 (5 bases). The CDR3 runs to 15 residues. Trimming left V 2 bases short and J 0 bases short, with 12 bases between. Germline V gene data show CDR1 as DFQATT and CDR2 as SNEGSKA (reference sequence).

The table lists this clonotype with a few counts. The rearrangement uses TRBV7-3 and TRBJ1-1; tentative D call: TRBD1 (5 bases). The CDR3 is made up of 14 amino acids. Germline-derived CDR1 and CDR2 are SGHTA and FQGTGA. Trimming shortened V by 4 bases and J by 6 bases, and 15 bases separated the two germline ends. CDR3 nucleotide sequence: TGTGCCAGCAGCTCCCAGGGTGAAGGGGCTGAAGCTTTCTTT. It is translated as CASSSQGEGAEAFF.

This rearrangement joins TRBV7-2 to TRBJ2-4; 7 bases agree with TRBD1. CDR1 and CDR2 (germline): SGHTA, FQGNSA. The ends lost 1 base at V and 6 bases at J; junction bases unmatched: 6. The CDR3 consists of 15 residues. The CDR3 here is CASSLEGGAVNIQYF. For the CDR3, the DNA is TGTGCCAGCAGCTTAGAAGGGGGCGCGGTAAACATTCAGTACTTC.

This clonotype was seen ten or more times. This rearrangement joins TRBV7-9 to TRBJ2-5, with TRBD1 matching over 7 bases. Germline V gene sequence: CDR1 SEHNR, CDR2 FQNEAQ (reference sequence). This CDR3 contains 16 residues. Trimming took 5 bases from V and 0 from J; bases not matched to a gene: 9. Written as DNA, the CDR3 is TGTGCCAGCAGCCGCCACAGGGGCGAGTACCAAGAGACCCAGTACTTC. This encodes CASSRHRGEYQETQYF. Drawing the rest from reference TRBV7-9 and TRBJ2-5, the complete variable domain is DTGVSQNPRHKITKRGQNVTFRCDPISEHNRLYWYRQTLGQGPEFLTYFQNEAQLEKSRLLSDRFSAERPKGSFSTLEIQRTEQGDSAMYLCASSRHRGEYQETQYFGPGTRLLVL.

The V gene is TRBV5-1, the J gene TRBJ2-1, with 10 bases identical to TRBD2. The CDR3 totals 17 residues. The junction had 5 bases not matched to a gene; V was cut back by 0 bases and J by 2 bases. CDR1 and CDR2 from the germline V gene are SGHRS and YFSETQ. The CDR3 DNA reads TGCGCCAGCAGCTTGGCTAGCGGGAGTGGGGCCTACAATGAGCAGTTCTTC. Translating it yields CASSLASGSGAYNEQFF.

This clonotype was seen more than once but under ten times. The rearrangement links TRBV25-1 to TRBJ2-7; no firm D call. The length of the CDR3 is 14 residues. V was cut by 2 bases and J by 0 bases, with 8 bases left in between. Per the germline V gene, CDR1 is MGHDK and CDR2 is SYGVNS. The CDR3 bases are TGTGCCAGCAGTGAAGGGATAGGCTCCTACGAGCAGTACTTC. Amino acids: CASSEGIGSYEQYF.

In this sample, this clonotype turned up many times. The CDR3 bases are TGTGCCTGGAGTCCGGGAGTAAATAGCAATCAGCCCCAGCATTTT. It specifies CAWSPGVNSNQPQHF. The chain links TRBV30 to TRBJ1-5, with unresolved D. This CDR3 comprises 15 residues. Germline V gene sequence: CDR1 GTSNPN, CDR2 SVGIG (reference sequence). Trimming removed 2 bases from V and 0 bases from J, with 11 bases in between. Looking up the rest from reference TRBV30 and TRBJ1-5 gives the full variable domain: SQTIHQWPATLVQPVGSPLSLECTVEGTSNPNLYWYRQAAGRGLQLLFYSVGIGQISSEVPQNLSASRPQDRQFILSSKKLLLSDSGFYLCAWSPGVNSNQPQHFGDGTRLSIL.

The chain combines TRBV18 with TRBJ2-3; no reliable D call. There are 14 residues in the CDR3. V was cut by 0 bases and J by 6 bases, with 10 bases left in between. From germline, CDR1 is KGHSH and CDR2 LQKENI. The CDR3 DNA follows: TGTGCCAGCTCACCACCGTCAGGTTCTGATACGCAGTATTTT. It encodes CASSPPSGSDTQYF.

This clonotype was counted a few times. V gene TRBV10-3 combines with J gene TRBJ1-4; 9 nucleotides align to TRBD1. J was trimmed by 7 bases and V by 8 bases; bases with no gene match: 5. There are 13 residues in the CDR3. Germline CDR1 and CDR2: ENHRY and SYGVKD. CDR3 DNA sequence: TGTGCCATCGGGGGACAGGGAGGTGAAAAACTGTTTTTT. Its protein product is CAIGGQGGEKLFF.

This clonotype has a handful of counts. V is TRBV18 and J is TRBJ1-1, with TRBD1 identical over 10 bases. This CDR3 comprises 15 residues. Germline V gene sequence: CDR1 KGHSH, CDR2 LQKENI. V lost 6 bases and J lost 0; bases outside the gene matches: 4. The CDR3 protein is CASSGTGVLNTEAFF. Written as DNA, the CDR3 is TGTGCCAGCTCCGGGACAGGGGTGTTGAACACTGAAGCTTTCTTT.

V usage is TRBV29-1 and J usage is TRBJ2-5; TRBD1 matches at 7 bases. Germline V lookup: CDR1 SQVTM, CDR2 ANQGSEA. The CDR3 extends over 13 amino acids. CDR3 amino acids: CSAGTASQETQYF. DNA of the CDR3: TGCAGTGCCGGGACAGCGAGCCAAGAGACCCAGTACTTC.

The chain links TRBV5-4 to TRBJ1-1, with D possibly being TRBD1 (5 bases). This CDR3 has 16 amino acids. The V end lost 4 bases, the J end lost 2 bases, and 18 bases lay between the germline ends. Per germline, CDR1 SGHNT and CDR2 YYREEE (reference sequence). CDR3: CASSPMKRGPNTEAFF. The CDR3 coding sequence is TGTGCCAGCAGCCCGATGAAGCGGGGCCCCAACACTGAAGCTTTCTTT.

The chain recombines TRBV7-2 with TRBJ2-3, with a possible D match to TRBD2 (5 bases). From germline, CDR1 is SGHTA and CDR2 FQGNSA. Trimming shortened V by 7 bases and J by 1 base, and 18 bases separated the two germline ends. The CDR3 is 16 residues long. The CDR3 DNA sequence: TGTGCCAGCACCCCGTGGAGGTTTGGGGGCACAGATACGCAGTATTTT. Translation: CASTPWRFGGTDTQYF.

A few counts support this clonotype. In nucleotides, the CDR3 is TGTGCCAGCAGCCAAGAGGGGGCGCGCGGCTATGGCTACACCTTC. The encoded protein is CASSQEGARGYGYTF. This chain links TRBV3-1 with TRBJ1-2, with D possibly TRBD1 on 6 matching bases. Trimming removed 0 bases from V and 4 bases from J, with 12 bases in between. The CDR3 length is 15 residues. Germline CDR1 and CDR2: LGHDT and YNNKEL (reference sequence).

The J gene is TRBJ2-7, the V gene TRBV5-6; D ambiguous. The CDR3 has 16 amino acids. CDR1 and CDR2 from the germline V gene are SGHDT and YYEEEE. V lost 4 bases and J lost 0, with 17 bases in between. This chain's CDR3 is CASSSFTGRRSYEQYF. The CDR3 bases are TGTGCCAGCAGCAGTTTCACGGGTCGTCGCTCCTACGAGCAGTACTTC.

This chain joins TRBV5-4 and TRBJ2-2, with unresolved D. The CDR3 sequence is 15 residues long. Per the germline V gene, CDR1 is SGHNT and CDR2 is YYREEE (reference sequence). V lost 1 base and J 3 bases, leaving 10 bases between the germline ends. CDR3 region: CASSLQGQDTGELFF. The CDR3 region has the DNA TGTGCCAGCAGCTTGCAAGGGCAGGACACCGGGGAGCTGTTTTTT.

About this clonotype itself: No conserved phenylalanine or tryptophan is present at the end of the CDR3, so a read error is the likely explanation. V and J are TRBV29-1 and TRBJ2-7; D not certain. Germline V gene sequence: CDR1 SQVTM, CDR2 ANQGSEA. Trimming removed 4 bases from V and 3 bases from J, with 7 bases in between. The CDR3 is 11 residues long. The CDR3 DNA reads TGCAGCGTTGTGGTCAGCTACGAGCAGTACTTA. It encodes CSVVVSYEQYL.